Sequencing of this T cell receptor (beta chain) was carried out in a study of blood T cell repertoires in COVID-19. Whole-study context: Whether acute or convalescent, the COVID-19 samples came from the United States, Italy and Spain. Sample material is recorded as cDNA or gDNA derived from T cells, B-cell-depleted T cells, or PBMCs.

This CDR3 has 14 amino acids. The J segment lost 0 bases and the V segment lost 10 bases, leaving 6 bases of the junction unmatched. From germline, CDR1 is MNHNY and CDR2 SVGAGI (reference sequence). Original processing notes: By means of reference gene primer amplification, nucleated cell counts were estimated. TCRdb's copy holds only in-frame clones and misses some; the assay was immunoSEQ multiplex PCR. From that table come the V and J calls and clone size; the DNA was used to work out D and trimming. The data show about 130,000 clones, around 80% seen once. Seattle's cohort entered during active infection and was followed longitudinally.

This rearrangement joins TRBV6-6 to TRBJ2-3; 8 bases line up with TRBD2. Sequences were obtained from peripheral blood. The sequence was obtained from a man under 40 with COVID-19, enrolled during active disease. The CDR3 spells CATTSGISTDTQYF. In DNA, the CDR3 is TGTGCCACCACTAGCGGTATTAGCACAGATACGCAGTATTTT.